The 23 T cell receptor beta chains presented below share a single source sample, sequenced in a study of cytomegalovirus exposure and HLA in healthy donors. Use of 60 Vbeta and 13 Jbeta primers characterized the PCR. The data were produced by immunoSEQ multiplex PCR, yet TCRdb's version contains in-frame clones alone and is incomplete. The data hold 150,000 to 200,000 clones, with 81% observed a single time. Sequencing input: PBMCs. These receptors came from a man in his forties in good health and CMV-seropositive.

The chain carries TRBV7-9 and TRBJ2-1, with 10 bases matching TRBD2. This CDR3 has 15 residues. Germline lookup yields CDR1 SEHNR and CDR2 FQNEAQ (reference sequence). V shed 6 bases and J 2 bases; nucleotides not matched to a gene: 4. CDR3 coding DNA: TGTGCCAGCAGGAGAGCGGGAGGGGCCTACAATGAGCAGTTCTTC. It codes for CASRRAGGAYNEQFF.

The V call is TRBV7-3, the J call TRBJ2-3, with 8 bases lining up with TRBD2. This CDR3 comprises 15 residues. The V and J ends lost 6 bases and 5 bases, in that order; junction bases with no gene match: 10. The germline V gene has CDR1 SGHTA and CDR2 FQGTGA. The CDR3 DNA sequence: TGTGCCAGCAGGTCAGCGGGGGCCGGGGGAGATACGCAGTATTTT. Translated: CASRSAGAGGDTQYF.

V is TRBV4-1 and J is TRBJ2-5, with TRBD2 identical over 10 bases. The last part of the DNA fits TRBJ2-7 better; the J call may be wrong. Germline CDR1 MGHRA, CDR2 YSYEKL. CDR3 length: 17 residues. In DNA, the CDR3 is TGCGCCAGCAGCCAAGGAGGCCTAGCGGGGGACAAGAACGAGCAGTACTTC. Protein sequence: CASSQGGLAGDKNEQYF.

The J gene is TRBJ1-2, the V gene TRBV18, with D hard to call. V was clipped by 3 bases and J by 2 bases, with 10 bases between them. This CDR3 has 14 amino acids. Germline values: CDR1 KGHSH, CDR2 LQKENI. Written as DNA, the CDR3 is TGTGCCAGCTCACCGACGACGGGAAACTATGGCTACACCTTC. Protein sequence: CASSPTTGNYGYTF.

This chain links TRBV10-3 with TRBJ2-5; tentative D call: TRBD1 (5 bases). Germline lookup yields CDR1 ENHRY and CDR2 SYGVKD. The CDR3 consists of 15 residues. The ends were cut back, 2 bases at V and 11 bases at J, with 21 bases in the middle. CDR3 nucleotides: TGTGCCATCAGTGAGAGACAGTCTTTGTCCAAGGAGCAGTACTTC. The encoded protein is CAISERQSLSKEQYF.

The V call is TRBV6-6, the J call TRBJ2-7; perhaps TRBD1 as D (6 bases). The ends were cut back, 6 bases at V and 5 bases at J, with 11 bases in the middle. Germline CDR1 and CDR2: MNHNY and SVGAGI (reference sequence). The CDR3 consists of 12 residues. DNA of the CDR3: TGTGCCAGCAGCTTACCAGGGGACGAGCAGTACTTC. Its translation: CASSLPGDEQYF.

This chain links TRBV4-3 with TRBJ2-7; 12 nucleotides align to TRBD2. The length of the CDR3 is 15 residues. Germline V CDR1 and CDR2: LGHNA, YSLEER. With V trimmed by 6 bases and J by 2 bases, 5 bases remained unmatched. Here the CDR3 reads CASSPWTSGAYEQYF. CDR3 nucleotides: TGCGCCAGCAGTCCCTGGACTAGCGGGGCCTACGAGCAGTACTTC.

This chain uses TRBV18 with TRBJ1-5, with D hard to call. This CDR3 is built from 13 residues. CDR1 is KGHSH, CDR2 LQKENI, per germline. The germline V and J ends were trimmed by 6 bases and 9 bases, with 15 bases remaining between them. The CDR3 sequence is CASSLDQTGPQHF. In DNA, the CDR3 is TGTGCCAGCTCTCTCGACCAAACGGGGCCCCAGCATTTT.

The J gene is TRBJ1-1, the V gene TRBV21-1. TRBV21-1 is a pseudogene. This CDR3 is built from 15 residues. Here the CDR3 reads CASAPRGRGGTEAFF. As DNA, the CDR3 is TGTGCCAGCGCCCCCAGGGGGCGGGGGGGGACTGAAGCTTTCTTT.

This clone has a handful of counts. The chain recombines TRBV4-2 with TRBJ2-1, with TRBD1 matching over 8 bases. Germline lookup yields CDR1 LGHNA and CDR2 YNFKEQ. The V gene end was trimmed by 5 bases and the J gene end by 0 bases; junction bases not matched to a gene: 6. The length of the CDR3 is 16 residues. CDR3 protein: CASSAGDRGSYNEQFF. CDR3 DNA: TGTGCCAGCAGCGCGGGTGACAGGGGCTCCTACAATGAGCAGTTCTTC.

The V call is TRBV5-8, the J call TRBJ1-2; tentatively, D is TRBD1 (6 bases). This CDR3 is built from 14 residues. Trimming stripped 2 bases from V and 2 bases from J, with 10 bases between. Germline V gene sequence: CDR1 SGHTS, CDR2 YDEGEE. CDR3 in amino acids: CASSLPGQNYGYTF. The CDR3 DNA reads as TGTGCCAGCAGCTTACCCGGACAGAACTATGGCTACACCTTC. Looking up the rest from reference TRBV5-8 and TRBJ1-2 gives the full variable domain: EAGVTQSPTHLIKTRGQQATLRCSPISGHTSVYWYQQALGLGLQFLLWYDEGEERNRGNFPPRFSGRQFPNYSSELNVNALELEDSALYLCASSLPGQNYGYTFGSGTRLTVV.

The chain carries TRBV5-1 and TRBJ1-5, with D tentatively TRBD1 (6 bases). Trimming stripped 4 bases from V and 0 bases from J, with 8 bases between. The germline V gene has CDR1 SGHRS and CDR2 YFSETQ. CDR3 length equals 14 residues. The CDR3 bases are TGCGCCAGCAGCCAGGACAGTAGCAATCAGCCCCAGCATTTT. Its translation is CASSQDSSNQPQHF.

This chain uses TRBV18 with TRBJ1-1; D gene uncertain. The V gene's germline CDR1 is KGHSH and CDR2 LQKENI. The CDR3 consists of 15 residues. V was pared by 5 bases and J by 3 bases, with 16 bases between. The CDR3, as DNA: TGTGCCAGCTCATCCAACCCCACCGGAGACACTGAAGCTTTCTTT. Amino acids: CASSSNPTGDTEAFF.

The rearrangement uses TRBV7-2 and TRBJ1-3; TRBD1 is a possible D gene (6 bases). V was clipped by 6 bases and J by 9 bases, with 21 bases between them. The CDR3 is 15 amino acids. Germline assignment: CDR1 SGHTA and CDR2 FQGNSA. The CDR3 protein is CASSISQGTHSTIYF. DNA of the CDR3: TGTGCCAGCAGTATCAGCCAGGGGACCCACAGCACCATATATTTT.

This sequence joins TRBV6-5 and TRBJ2-7, with D possibly matching TRBD1 (6 bases). This CDR3 contains 14 residues. Trimming cost V 0 bases and J 3 bases, with 9 bases left between them. CDR1 and CDR2 (germline): MNHEY, SVGAGI. The CDR3 spells CASSYSKGVYEQYF. The CDR3 DNA follows: TGTGCCAGCAGTTACTCGAAGGGGGTCTACGAGCAGTACTTC.

V and J are TRBV9 and TRBJ2-3; D might be TRBD2 (6 bases). CDR3 length: 17 residues. The germline CDR1 and CDR2 sequences are SGDLS and YYNGEE. Trimming shortened V by 2 bases and J by 2 bases, and 18 bases separated the two germline ends. The CDR3 reads CASSVSGTLPFTDTQYF. The CDR3 DNA is TGTGCCAGCAGCGTCTCCGGGACTCTCCCTTTCACAGATACGCAGTATTTT.

A single count supports this clone. This sequence joins TRBV11-3 and TRBJ2-7; 10 bases match TRBD1. Germline V CDR1 and CDR2: SGHNT, YENEEA. The CDR3 spans 15 residues. J gave up 2 bases and V 1 base, and 2 bases lay outside the gene matches. This CDR3 is CASSLAGQGAYEQYF. CDR3 nucleotide sequence: TGTGCCAGCAGCTTAGCCGGACAGGGGGCCTACGAGCAGTACTTC.

The chain recombines TRBV19 with TRBJ2-3, with D maybe TRBD1 (6 bases). This CDR3 is 16 amino acids long. V lost 8 bases and J 4 bases, leaving 22 bases between the germline ends. CDR1 LNHDA and CDR2 SQIVND come from the germline V gene (reference sequence). The CDR3 protein is CASVDRGTSSADTQYF. CDR3 bases: TGTGCCAGTGTGGACCGTGGGACAAGTAGCGCAGATACGCAGTATTTT. Filled out from reference TRBV19 and TRBJ2-3, the complete variable domain reads DGGITQSPKYLFRKEGQNVTLSCEQNLNHDAMYWYRQDPGQGLRLIYYSQIVNDFQKGDIAEGYSVSREKKESFPLTVTSAQKNPTAFYLCASVDRGTSSADTQYFGPGTRLTVL.

A few counts support this clone. CDR3 DNA sequence: TGTGCCAGCAGTCCTCACGGGACCCTCCTTAGGGGGGCTTTCTTT. As protein: CASSPHGTLLRGAFF. V is TRBV6-5 and J is TRBJ1-1; weak D call: TRBD1 (6 bases). This CDR3 region has 15 residues. Germline V gene sequence: CDR1 MNHEY, CDR2 SVGAGI. V was shortened by 5 bases and J by 11 bases, with 24 bases between the two germline ends.

The CDR3 nucleotides read TGTGCCAGCAGTCGCCTGGACAGGGGAGATGAGCAGTTCTTC. This sequence encodes CASSRLDRGDEQFF. This chain connects TRBV7-9 to TRBJ2-1; 9 nucleotides match TRBD1. The CDR3 totals 14 residues. CDR1 is SEHNR, CDR2 FQNEAQ, per germline (reference sequence). The J segment lost 8 bases and the V segment lost 6 bases, leaving 8 bases of the junction unmatched.

The chain carries TRBV7-2 and TRBJ1-2, with TRBD1 matching 7 bases. CDR3 size: 14 residues. In germline, CDR1 is SGHTA, CDR2 FQGNSA. Trimming took 3 bases from V and 4 from J; bases not matched to a gene: 5. The CDR3 region has the DNA TGTGCCAGCAGCTTTCGGGACAGAGCCTATGGCTACACCTTC. Its protein is CASSFRDRAYGYTF. Using reference TRBV7-2 and TRBJ1-2 for the parts outside the CDR3, the full variable domain is GAGVSQSPSNKVTEKGKDVELRCDPISGHTALYWYRQSLGQGLEFLIYFQGNSAPDKSGLPSDRFSAERTGGSVSTLTIQRTQQEDSAVYLCASSFRDRAYGYTFGSGTRLTVV.

The chain carries TRBV6-6 and TRBJ1-5; 7 bases agree with TRBD1. This CDR3 is built from 14 residues. Germline values: CDR1 MNHNY, CDR2 SVGAGI (reference sequence). V lost 6 bases, J lost 4 bases, and 6 bases stayed unmatched. CDR3 in amino acids: CASRAGQENQPQHF. The CDR3 region has the DNA TGTGCCAGCAGAGCAGGACAGGAGAATCAGCCCCAGCATTTT.

A single count supports this clone. V usage is TRBV30 and J usage is TRBJ2-2, with 7 bases that match TRBD1. V lost 4 bases, J lost 1 base, and 3 bases stayed unmatched. The germline gives CDR1 GTSNPN, CDR2 SVGIG (reference sequence). This CDR3 comprises 14 residues. The CDR3 nucleotides are TGTGCCTGGACAGGGACAGTGAACACCGGGGAGCTGTTTTTT. Translating it yields CAWTGTVNTGELFF.